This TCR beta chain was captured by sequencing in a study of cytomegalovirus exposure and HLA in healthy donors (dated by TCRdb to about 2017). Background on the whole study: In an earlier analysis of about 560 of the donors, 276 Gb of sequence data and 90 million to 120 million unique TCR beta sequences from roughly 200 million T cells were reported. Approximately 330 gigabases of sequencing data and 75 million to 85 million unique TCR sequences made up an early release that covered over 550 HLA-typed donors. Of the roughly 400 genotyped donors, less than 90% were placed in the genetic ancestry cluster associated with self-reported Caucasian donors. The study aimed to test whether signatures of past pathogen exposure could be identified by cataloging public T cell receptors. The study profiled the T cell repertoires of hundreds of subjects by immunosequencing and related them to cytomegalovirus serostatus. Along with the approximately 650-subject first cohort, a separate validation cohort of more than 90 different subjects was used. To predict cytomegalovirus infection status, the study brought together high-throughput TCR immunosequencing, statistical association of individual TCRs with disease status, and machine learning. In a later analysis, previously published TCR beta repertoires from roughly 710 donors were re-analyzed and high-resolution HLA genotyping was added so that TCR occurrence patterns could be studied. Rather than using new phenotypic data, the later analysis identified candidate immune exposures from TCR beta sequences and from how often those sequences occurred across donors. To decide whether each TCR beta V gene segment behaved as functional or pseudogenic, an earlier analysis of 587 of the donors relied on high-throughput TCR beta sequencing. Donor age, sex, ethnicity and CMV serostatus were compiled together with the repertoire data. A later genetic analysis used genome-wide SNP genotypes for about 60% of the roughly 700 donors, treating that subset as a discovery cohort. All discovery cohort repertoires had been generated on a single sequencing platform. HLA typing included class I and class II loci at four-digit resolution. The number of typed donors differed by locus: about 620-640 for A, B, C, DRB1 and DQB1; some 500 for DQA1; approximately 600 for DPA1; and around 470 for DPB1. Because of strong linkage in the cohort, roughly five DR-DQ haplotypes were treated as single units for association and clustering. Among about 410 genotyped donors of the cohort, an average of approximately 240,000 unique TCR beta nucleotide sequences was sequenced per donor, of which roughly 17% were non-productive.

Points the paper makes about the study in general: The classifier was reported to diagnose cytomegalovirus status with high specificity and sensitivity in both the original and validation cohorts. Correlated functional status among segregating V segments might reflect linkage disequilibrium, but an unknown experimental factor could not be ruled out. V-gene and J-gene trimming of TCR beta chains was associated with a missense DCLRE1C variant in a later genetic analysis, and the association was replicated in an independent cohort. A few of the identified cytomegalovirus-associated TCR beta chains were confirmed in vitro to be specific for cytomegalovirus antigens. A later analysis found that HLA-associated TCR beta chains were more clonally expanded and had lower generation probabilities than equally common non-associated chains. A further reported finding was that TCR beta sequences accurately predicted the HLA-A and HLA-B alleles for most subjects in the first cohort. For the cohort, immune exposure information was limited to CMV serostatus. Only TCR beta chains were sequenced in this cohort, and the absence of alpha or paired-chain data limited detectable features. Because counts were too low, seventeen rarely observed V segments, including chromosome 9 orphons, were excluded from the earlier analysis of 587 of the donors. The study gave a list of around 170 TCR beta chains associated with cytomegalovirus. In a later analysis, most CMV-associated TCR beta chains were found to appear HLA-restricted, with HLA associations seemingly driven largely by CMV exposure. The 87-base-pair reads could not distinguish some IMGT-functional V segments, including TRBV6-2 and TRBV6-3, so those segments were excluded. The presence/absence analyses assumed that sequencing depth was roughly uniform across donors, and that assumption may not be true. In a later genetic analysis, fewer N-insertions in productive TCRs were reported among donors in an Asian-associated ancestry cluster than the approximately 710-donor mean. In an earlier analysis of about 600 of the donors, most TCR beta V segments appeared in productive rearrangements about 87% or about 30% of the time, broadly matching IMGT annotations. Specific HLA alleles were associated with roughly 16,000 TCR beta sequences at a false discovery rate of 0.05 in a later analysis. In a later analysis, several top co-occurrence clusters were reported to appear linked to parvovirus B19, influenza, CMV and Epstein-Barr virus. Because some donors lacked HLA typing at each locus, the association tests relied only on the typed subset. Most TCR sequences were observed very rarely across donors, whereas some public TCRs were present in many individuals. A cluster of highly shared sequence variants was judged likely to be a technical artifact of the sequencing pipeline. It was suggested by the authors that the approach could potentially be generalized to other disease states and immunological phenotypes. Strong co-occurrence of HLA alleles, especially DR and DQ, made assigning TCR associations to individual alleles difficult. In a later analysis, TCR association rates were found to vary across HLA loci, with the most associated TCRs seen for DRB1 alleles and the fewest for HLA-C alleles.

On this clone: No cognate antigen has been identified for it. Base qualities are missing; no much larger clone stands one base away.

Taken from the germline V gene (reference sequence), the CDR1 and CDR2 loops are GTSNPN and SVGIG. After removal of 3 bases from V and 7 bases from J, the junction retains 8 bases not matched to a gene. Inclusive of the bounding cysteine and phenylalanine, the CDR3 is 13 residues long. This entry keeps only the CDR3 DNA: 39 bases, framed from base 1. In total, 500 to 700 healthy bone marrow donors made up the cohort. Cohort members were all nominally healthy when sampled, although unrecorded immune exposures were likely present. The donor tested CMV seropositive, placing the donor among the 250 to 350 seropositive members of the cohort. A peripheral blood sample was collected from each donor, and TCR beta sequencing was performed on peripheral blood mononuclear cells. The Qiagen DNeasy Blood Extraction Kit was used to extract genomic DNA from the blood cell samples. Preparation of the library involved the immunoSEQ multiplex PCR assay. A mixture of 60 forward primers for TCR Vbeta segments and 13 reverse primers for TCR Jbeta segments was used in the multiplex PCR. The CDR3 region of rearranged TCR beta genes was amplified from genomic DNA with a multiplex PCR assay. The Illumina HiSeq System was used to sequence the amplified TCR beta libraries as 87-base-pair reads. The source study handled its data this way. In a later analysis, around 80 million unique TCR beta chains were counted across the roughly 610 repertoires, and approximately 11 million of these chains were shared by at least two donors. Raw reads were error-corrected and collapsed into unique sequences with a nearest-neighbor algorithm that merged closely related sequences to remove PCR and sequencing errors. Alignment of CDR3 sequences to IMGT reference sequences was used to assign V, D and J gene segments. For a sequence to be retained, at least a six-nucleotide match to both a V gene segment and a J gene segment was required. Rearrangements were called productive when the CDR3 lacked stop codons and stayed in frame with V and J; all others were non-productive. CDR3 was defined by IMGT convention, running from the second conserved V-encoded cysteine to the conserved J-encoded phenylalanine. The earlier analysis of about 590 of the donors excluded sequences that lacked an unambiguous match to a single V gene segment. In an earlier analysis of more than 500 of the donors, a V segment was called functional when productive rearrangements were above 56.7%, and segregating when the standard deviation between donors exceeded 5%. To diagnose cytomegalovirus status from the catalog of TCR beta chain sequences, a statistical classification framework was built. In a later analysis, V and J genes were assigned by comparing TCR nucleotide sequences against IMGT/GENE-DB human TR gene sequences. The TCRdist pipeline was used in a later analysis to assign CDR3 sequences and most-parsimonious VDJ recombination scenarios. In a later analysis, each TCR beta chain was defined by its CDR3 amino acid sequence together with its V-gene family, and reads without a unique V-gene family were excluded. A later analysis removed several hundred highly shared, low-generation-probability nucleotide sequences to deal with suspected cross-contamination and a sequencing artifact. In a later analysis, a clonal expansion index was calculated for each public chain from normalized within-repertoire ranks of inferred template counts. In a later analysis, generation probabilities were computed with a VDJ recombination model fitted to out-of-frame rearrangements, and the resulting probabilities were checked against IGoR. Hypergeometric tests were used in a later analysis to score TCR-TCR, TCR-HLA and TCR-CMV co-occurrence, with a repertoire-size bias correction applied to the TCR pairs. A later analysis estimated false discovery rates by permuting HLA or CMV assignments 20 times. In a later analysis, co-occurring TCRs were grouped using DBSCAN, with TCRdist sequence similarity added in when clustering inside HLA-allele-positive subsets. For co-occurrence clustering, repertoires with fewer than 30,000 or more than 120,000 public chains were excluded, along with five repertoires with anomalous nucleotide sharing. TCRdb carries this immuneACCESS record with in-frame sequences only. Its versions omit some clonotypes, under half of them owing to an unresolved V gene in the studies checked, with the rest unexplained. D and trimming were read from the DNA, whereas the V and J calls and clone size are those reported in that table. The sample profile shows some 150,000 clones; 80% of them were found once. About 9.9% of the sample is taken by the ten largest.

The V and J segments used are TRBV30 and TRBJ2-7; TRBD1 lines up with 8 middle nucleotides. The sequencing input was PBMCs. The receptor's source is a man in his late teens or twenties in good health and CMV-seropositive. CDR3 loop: CAWSRGQMGEQYF. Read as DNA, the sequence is TGTGCCTGGAGCAGGGGGCAAATGGGGGAGCAGTACTTC.